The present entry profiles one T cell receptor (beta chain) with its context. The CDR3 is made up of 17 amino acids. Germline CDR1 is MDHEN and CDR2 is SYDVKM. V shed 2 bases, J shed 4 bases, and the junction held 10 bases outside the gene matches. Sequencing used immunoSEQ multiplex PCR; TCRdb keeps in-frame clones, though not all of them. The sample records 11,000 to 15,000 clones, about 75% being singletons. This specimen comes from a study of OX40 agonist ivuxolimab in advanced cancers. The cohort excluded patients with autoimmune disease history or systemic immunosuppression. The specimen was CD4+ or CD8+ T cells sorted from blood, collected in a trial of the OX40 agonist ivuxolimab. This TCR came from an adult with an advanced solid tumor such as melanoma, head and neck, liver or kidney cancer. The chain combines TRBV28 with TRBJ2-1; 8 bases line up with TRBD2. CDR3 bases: TGTGCCAGCAGTTTACTTCTGGGACTAGAAGAGTACAATGAGCAGTTCTTC. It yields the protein CASSLLLGLEEYNEQFF.